This T cell receptor beta chain was recorded in a study of blood T cell repertoires in COVID-19. The overall study: COVID-19 samples, acute and convalescent, were from the United States, Italy and Spain. From T cells, B-cell-depleted T cells, or PBMCs came the material, which was cDNA or gDNA.

Source study methods: Estimated nucleated cell counts came from reference gene primer amplification. The assay was immunoSEQ multiplex PCR, and TCRdb's table has in-frame clones only and misses some. The DNA was the basis for D and trimming; V, J and clone size are from that table. The table lists approximately 200,000 clones, over 70% of them singletons, with 15% to 20% in the top ten. Germline V CDR1 and CDR2: MNHNS, SASEGT. The CDR3 runs 16 residues. V was trimmed by 6 bases and J by 7 bases, leaving 23 bases between them. The V and J genes are TRBV6-1 and TRBJ2-3; possible D gene TRBD2, 5 bases. Material for sequencing was peripheral blood. The receptor was isolated from a man aged 60 to 69 with active or convalescent COVID-19. In nucleotides, the CDR3 is TGTGCCAGCAGCGAAACGGGGTCCGGCGCAGCACATACGCAGTATTTT. Encoded protein: CASSETGSGAAHTQYF.